A single TCR beta chain is shown here with its context. The antigen this receptor binds is unknown. Base quality data are lacking; no much larger clone is found one base away. In the paper's terms, the treatment or condition label means: some 20 received Ad26.COV2.S at low or high dose, single or two shots; several received placebo; per-sample allocation not given. For vaccine and placebo recipients, repertoires were sequenced using samples collected on day 63 after the first injection. Cohort 1b enrolled some 25 adults aged 18-55 years at a single site in Boston, USA, between 29 July and 7 August 2020. Ad26.COV2.S was a replication-incompetent adenovirus type 26 vector expressing a prefusion-stabilized SARS-CoV-2 spike protein from the original Wuhan strain. The record originates from a study of Ad26.COV2.S vaccination and SARS-CoV-2 variants (dated by TCRdb to the early 2020s). Describing the broader study: Donors in the vaccine arm were drawn from COV1001, a phase I-IIa trial of Ad26.COV2.S in healthy adults that was multicentre, randomized, double-blind and placebo-controlled. Trial participants were randomized into five groups of five: low-dose or high-dose Ad26.COV2.S given once or twice, or placebo on both occasions. Investigators did not know the trial group allocation while performing experiments and assessing outcomes. Ad26.COV2.S was administered intramuscularly at 5 x 10^10 or 1 x 10^11 viral particles, either as a single shot or as two shots given 56 days apart. The TCR-sequenced set comprised approximately 32 samples: some 19 Ad26.COV2.S vaccine recipients, 5 placebo recipients and 8 SARS-CoV-2 convalescent individuals. Sequencing of the TCRbeta repertoire served to evaluate the specificity and breadth of SARS-CoV-2-reactive T cell receptors following Ad26.COV2.S vaccination.

Summary of the overall study and its limitations: The study lacked the statistical power to compare responses across vaccine doses or regimens. The authors noted that the TCR breadth and depth analyses may have underestimated total T cell responses. Non-spike TCR breadth was comparable between vaccine and placebo recipients, consistent with the vaccine containing only spike. After vaccination, substantial breadth of spike-specific CD8+ and CD4+ T cell responses was reported. Higher spike-specific TCR breadth was observed in Ad26.COV2.S recipients than in placebo recipients (P = 0.0014).

The CDR1 and CDR2 encoded by the germline V gene are MGHRA and YSYEKL. Counted from cysteine to phenylalanine, this CDR3 has 17 amino acids. Of all the DNA, just the CDR3 is kept, 51 bases in frame from base 1. Clipping removes 4 bases from V and 0 bases from J, with 6 as the unmatched junction base count. TCRbeta CDR3 regions were sequenced with the immunoSEQ Assay. After extraction, genomic DNA underwent amplification by bias-controlled multiplex PCR, followed by high-throughput sequencing. In the paper's pipeline: To quantify the absolute abundance of every unique TCRbeta CDR3 region, sequences were collapsed and filtered. T cell fraction was estimated by normalizing TCRbeta template counts to usable DNA, which was measured by amplifying reference genes present in all nucleated cells. Repertoire TCRs were annotated as SARS-CoV-2-specific when V gene, CDR3 amino acid sequence and J gene were exactly matched to a known reactive TCR set. MIRA supplied the reference SARS-CoV-2 TCR set, which was filtered for enrichment in COVID-19-positive ImmuneCODE repertoires so that public or cross-reactive TCRs were removed. Based on the MIRA antigens, annotated TCRs were further analysed at the level of specific ORF or position within ORF. Breadth was defined as the number of annotated unique rearrangements divided by the total number of unique productive rearrangements, and depth was defined as the summed frequency of the annotated unique rearrangements. Two-sided Wilcoxon rank-sum tests were used to compare TCR breadth between groups. Sourced from immuneACCESS, this table was stored by TCRdb with only in-frame sequences that have V and J called. A share of the clones is absent; for the studies checked, an unresolved V gene accounts for under half, and the remainder has no known explanation. V, J and clone size were drawn from that table, and D and trimming were deduced from the DNA. This sample has approximately 420,000 clones in its table, and about nine tenths of those were observed once. Approximately 3.7% of the sample lies in the top ten.

This clonotype originated in a person aged 18 to 59 who received the Ad26.COV2.S COVID-19 vaccine or a placebo. The material was peripheral blood, obtained in a trial of Ad26.COV2.S vaccine versus placebo. The chain is assembled from TRBV4-1 and TRBJ2-7, with TRBD2 matching 13 junction bases. The CDR3 region reads CASSRTSGGEFSYEQYF. The DNA sequence reads TGCGCCAGCAGCCGAACTAGCGGGGGGGAATTCTCCTACGAGCAGTACTTC.